These T cell receptor beta chains were read from a single sample in a study of early T cells in non-severe SARS-CoV-2 infection. TCRdb analysed the 5' RACE reads with MiXCR anew, one entry per CDR3 protein. The sample holds 95,000 to 120,000 distinct CDR3 sequences; around 10% are singletons and the top ten take 3% to 3.5%. Sequencing was performed on whole blood. The receptor set was obtained from an adult who was a healthcare worker with PCR-confirmed SARS-CoV-2 infection or an uninfected control (not recorded which). Each CDR3 is given with its conserved first and last residue. The D gene is left open where the match is weak. Only some rows state a clone size, as once, few, many or a class for expanded clones.

cdr3_nt cdr3_aa v_call d_call clone_size j_call
TGCGCCAGCAGCTTGGACGGACAGGGAGGTGGCGAGCAGTACTTC CASSLDGQGGGEQYF TRBV5-1 TRBD1 few TRBJ2-7
TGTGCCATCAGACTAGCGGTCACAGATACGCAGTATTTT CAIRLAVTDTQYF TRBV10-3 TRBD2 - TRBJ2-3
TGCAGCGGGAGACTGGGACTTGAAGGGGAACTGTTTTTT CSGRLGLEGELFF TRBV29-1 - few TRBJ1-4
TGTGCCAGCAGCTTGGCTAGAGCGGGAGGACCCTCCTACGAGCAGTACTTC CASSLARAGGPSYEQYF TRBV5-4 TRBD2 few TRBJ2-7
TGTGCCAGCAGTTACGGGACTAGCGGCCAGGGTGAGCAGTTCTTC CASSYGTSGQGEQFF TRBV6-6 TRBD2 many TRBJ2-1
TGTGCCTGGATGGCGGGCCCCGGAACCCGCTACACCTTC CAWMAGPGTRYTF TRBV30 - many TRBJ1-2
TGCAGCGTTGATGACTACCCCAACTTC CSVDDYPNF TRBV29-1 - - TRBJ2-1
TGCAGCATTTACAGGGACGGGGAGCTGTTTTTT CSIYRDGELFF TRBV29-1 - many TRBJ2-2
TGCAGTGCTAGAGAGTCGAGGAGAGCAGATACGCAGTATTTT CSARESRRADTQYF TRBV20-1 - few TRBJ2-3
TGCGCCAGCAGCTTGGCAGGGGGGAATGCTGAAGCTTTCTTT CASSLAGGNAEAFF TRBV5-1 TRBD1 - TRBJ1-1
TGCGCCAGCAGCGGAGGGACAGGGAACACTGAAGCTTTCTTT CASSGGTGNTEAFF TRBV10-1 TRBD1 few TRBJ1-1
TGTGCCAGCAGCCCGGATAACACAGGGGGGAGCGGCTACACCTTC CASSPDNTGGSGYTF TRBV3-1 TRBD1 - TRBJ1-2
TGCAGTGCCAGAGGTCCTAGCGGGAGGGTTTCCTACGAGCAGTACTTC CSARGPSGRVSYEQYF TRBV20-1 TRBD2 - TRBJ2-7
TGTGCCAGCAGTTACCTTTTGGGACAGTCAATACTGTTTTTT CASSYLLGQSILFF TRBV6-5 TRBD1 - TRBJ2-2
TGTGCCAGCAGCTTCCGGAACCCTTATAATTCACCCCTCCACTTT CASSFRNPYNSPLHF TRBV7-9 - few TRBJ1-6
TGCAGTGCAAAAGACGGGACTAGCGGGTTAAATGAGCAGTTCTTC CSAKDGTSGLNEQFF TRBV20-1 TRBD2 - TRBJ2-1
TGTGCCAGCAGCTTCTTGACAGGACCTTACAATGAGCAGTTCTTC CASSFLTGPYNEQFF TRBV11-2 - few TRBJ2-1
TGTGCCAGCAGCTCTCTGGCGTCGCAACTAGCCCTTCCTAGCACAGATACGCAGTATTTT CASSSLASQLALPSTDTQYF TRBV5-4 - - TRBJ2-3
TGTGCCAGCAGCGTAGAACTAGCGGGAGGAGGCACAGATACGCAGTATTTT CASSVELAGGGTDTQYF TRBV9 TRBD2 - TRBJ2-3
TGTGCCAGCACCCACAAGACAGGGGCCTACGAGCAGTACTTC CASTHKTGAYEQYF TRBV7-2 TRBD1 many TRBJ2-7
TGTGCCAGCAGTTCGACCTACGAGCAGTACTTC CASSSTYEQYF TRBV27 - many TRBJ2-7
- CASSLTAVMKNCFF TRBV11-2 - many TRBJ1-4
TGTGCCAGCAGTTTCCTACTAGCGGGGGGTCCTAATGAGCAGTTCTTC CASSFLLAGGPNEQFF TRBV27 TRBD2 few TRBJ2-1
TGCGCCAGCAGCCAAGGGTGGAGGGTTTCACCCCTCCACTTT CASSQGWRVSPLHF TRBV4-1 - - TRBJ1-6
TGTGCCAGCAGTTCTGGGGTCGGGGAGCTGTTTTTT CASSSGVGELFF TRBV12-3/TRBV12-4 - many TRBJ2-2
TGCGCCAGCAGCCAAGTAGGAGGGGCCTCCTACGAGCAGTACTTC CASSQVGGASYEQYF TRBV4-1 - few TRBJ2-7
TGTGCCAGTACTCCGGGACAGGGGCGAGAGACCCAGTACTTC CASTPGQGRETQYF TRBV19 TRBD1 many TRBJ2-5
TGCAGTGCTAGAGTGATGACAGGGAGCTCCTACAATGAGCAGTTCTTC CSARVMTGSSYNEQFF TRBV20-1 TRBD1 few TRBJ2-1
TGCAGCGTTGTAGCAGGGACAGATACGCAGTATTTT CSVVAGTDTQYF TRBV29-1 - few TRBJ2-3
TGTGCCAGCAGCCAAGATAAGGGCAACACTGAAGCTTTCTTT CASSQDKGNTEAFF TRBV3-1 - - TRBJ1-1
TGTGCCTGGAGTTCCCCGAGCGTTGAAGCTTTCTTT CAWSSPSVEAFF TRBV30 - few TRBJ1-1
TGCAGTGCCCGGGACCCTCCCTATGGCTACACCTTC CSARDPPYGYTF TRBV20-1 - - TRBJ1-2
TGTGCCAGCAGCGTAGCGGACAGTACCTACGAGCAGTACTTC CASSVADSTYEQYF TRBV9 - - TRBJ2-7
TGCAGTGCTAGAGATAGGGGGGGCTCGGACACTGAAGCTTTCTTT CSARDRGGSDTEAFF TRBV20-1 - - TRBJ1-1
TGTGCCAGCAGCCCGCTAGGAATTCTTCGATTTGAGCAGTTCTTC CASSPLGILRFEQFF TRBV7-9 - many TRBJ2-1
TGTGCCAGCAGTTTATCGGACGTCCAGGGGCCCCAGCATTTT CASSLSDVQGPQHF TRBV12-3/TRBV12-4 - - TRBJ1-5
TGCAGTTCCGGGCGGGCGATAAATGAGCAGTTCTTC CSSGRAINEQFF TRBV29-1 - - TRBJ2-1
TGCGCCAGCAGTGACCTTGGGGTTCCTAACTATGGCTACACCTTC CASSDLGVPNYGYTF TRBV10-2 - - TRBJ1-2
TGTGCCAGCAGCGTAACCCTGAACACTGAAGCTTTCTTT CASSVTLNTEAFF TRBV9 - once TRBJ1-1